These 10 T cell receptor beta chains were all obtained from the same sample, sequenced in a study of T cell responses to AZD1222 COVID-19 vaccine. The method was immunoSEQ multiplex PCR; TCRdb's version includes in-frame clones alone and lacks a portion of them. The sample records roughly 170,000 clones, approximately 94% being singletons. Here the sequenced sample was peripheral blood, taken 28 days after the second AZD1222 dose. These receptors were obtained from an adult who received the AZD1222 COVID-19 vaccine.

A word on this clone: This same CDR3 is encoded by further DNA sequences in the sample. This chain joins TRBV3-1 (or the pseudogene TRBV3-2) and TRBJ1-5; D is unclear. V gave up 1 base and J gave up 5 bases, with 6 bases separating them. The length of the CDR3 is 13 residues. In germline, CDR1 is LGHDT, CDR2 YNNKEL (reference sequence). CDR3 in DNA: TGTGCCAGCAGCCAAGGACGGGATCAGCCCCAGCATTTT. The encoded protein is CASSQGRDQPQHF.

This chain links TRBV5-1 with TRBJ2-5; the match to TRBD2 covers 9 bases. The V gene end was trimmed by 0 bases and the J gene end by 13 bases; junction bases not matched to a gene: 10. This CDR3 is built from 14 residues. CDR1 is SGHRS, CDR2 YFSETQ, per germline. CDR3 in DNA: TGCGCCAGCAGCTTGGTTTTAGCGGGAGAGATGACGTACTTC. Its translation is CASSLVLAGEMTYF.

The V gene is TRBV5-8, the J gene TRBJ1-4; the D gene is possibly TRBD1 (5 bases). V was clipped by 4 bases and J by 6 bases, with 16 bases between them. The CDR3 has 15 residues. The germline V gene encodes CDR1 SGHTS and CDR2 YDEGEE. The CDR3 DNA sequence: TGTGCCAGCAGCCCAATGTGGGGCAGCGATGAAAAACTGTTTTTT. It encodes CASSPMWGSDEKLFF.

This chain joins TRBV30 and TRBJ1-6; 7 bases agree with TRBD1. Germline V gene sequence: CDR1 GTSNPN, CDR2 SVGIG (reference sequence). This CDR3 contains 15 residues. V gave up 4 bases and J gave up 9 bases; unmatched junction bases: 12. The CDR3 bases are TGTGCCTGGAACACACATCGGACAGGTGGTTCACCCCTCCACTTT. Translating it yields CAWNTHRTGGSPLHF. The variable domain in full, with the rest retrieved from reference TRBV30 and TRBJ1-6, is SQTIHQWPATLVQPVGSPLSLECTVEGTSNPNLYWYRQAAGRGLQLLFYSVGIGQISSEVPQNLSASRPQDRQFILSSKKLLLSDSGFYLCAWNTHRTGGSPLHFGNGTRLTVT.

This clone was observed a single time. The CDR3 sequence: CASSLEGYEQYF. The DNA of the CDR3 is TGTGCCAGCAGTTTGGAAGGCTACGAGCAGTACTTC. This chain joins TRBV12-3 or TRBV12-4 and TRBJ2-7; D gene uncertain. The CDR3 consists of 12 residues. The V end was cut by 3 bases, the J end by 3 bases, with 6 bases between.

V gene TRBV6-1 combines with J gene TRBJ2-3; 9 bases map to TRBD2. The CDR3 runs to 15 residues. Losses at the gene ends were 1 base for V and 6 bases for J; bases not matched to a gene: 5. Germline CDR1 reads MNHNS; CDR2 reads SASEGT. CDR3 coding DNA: TGTGCCAGCAGTGAAGGGCGCGGGGGGGCCGATACGCAGTATTTT. Amino acid sequence: CASSEGRGGADTQYF.

The chain carries TRBV11-2 and TRBJ1-4; D is unresolved. Germline V gives CDR1 SGHAT, CDR2 FQNNGV. V was shortened by 5 bases and J by 2 bases, with 9 bases between the two germline ends. The CDR3 runs to 14 residues. The CDR3 sequence: CASSVLPTNEKLFF. CDR3 sequence (DNA): TGTGCCAGCAGCGTACTCCCTACTAATGAAAAACTGTTTTTT.

This chain joins TRBV2 and TRBJ2-6; D is uncertain. In germline, CDR1 is SNHLY, CDR2 FYNNEI. The ends were cut back, 4 bases at V and 4 bases at J, with 5 bases in the middle. The CDR3 runs 13 residues. Written as DNA, the CDR3 is TGTGCCAGCAGTGTTGTCGGGGCCAACGTCCTGACTTTC. Translating gives CASSVVGANVLTF.

The chain carries TRBV11-2 and TRBJ2-7; 7 bases fit TRBD1. Germline lookup yields CDR1 SGHAT and CDR2 FQNNGV. The CDR3 covers 17 residues. The V gene end was trimmed by 4 bases and the J gene end by 5 bases; junction bases not matched to a gene: 17. CDR3 amino acids: CASSSTLGTAYHHEQYF. CDR3 DNA: TGTGCCAGCAGCTCCACGCTCGGGACAGCCTACCACCACGAGCAGTACTTC.

The chain couples TRBV19 to TRBJ2-5; D uncertain. Germline V gene data show CDR1 as LNHDA and CDR2 as SQIVND (reference sequence). The V end was cut by 5 bases, the J end by 5 bases, with 15 bases between. The CDR3 has 14 residues. The DNA of the CDR3 is TGTGCCAGTAGTGGACGGGCTGGTGTCGAGACCCAGTACTTC. Residues: CASSGRAGVETQYF.